This entry is about one T cell receptor beta chain. The target antigen is unknown. V lost 0 bases, J lost 5 bases, and 9 bases lay in between. CDR1 and CDR2 (germline): SGHDT, YYEEEE. This CDR3 has 13 amino acids. This record comes from a study of cytotoxic CD8 clonotypes in ibrutinib-treated CLL. Produced via immunoSEQ multiplex PCR; TCRdb's table is partial and in-frame only. The sample lists 200,000 to 250,000 clones, roughly 77% occurring once. Study-level points and caveats: Different sampling times were used for sustained-remission and progressing patients.

The source is a human donor with chronic lymphocytic leukemia. This specimen was PBMCs, taken after 12 months of ibrutinib treatment. The rearrangement joins TRBV5-6 to TRBJ2-7, with D perhaps TRBD1 (5 bases). This CDR3 reads CASSLGRADEQYF. In DNA form, the CDR3 reads TGTGCCAGCAGCTTGGGCAGGGCCGACGAGCAGTACTTC.